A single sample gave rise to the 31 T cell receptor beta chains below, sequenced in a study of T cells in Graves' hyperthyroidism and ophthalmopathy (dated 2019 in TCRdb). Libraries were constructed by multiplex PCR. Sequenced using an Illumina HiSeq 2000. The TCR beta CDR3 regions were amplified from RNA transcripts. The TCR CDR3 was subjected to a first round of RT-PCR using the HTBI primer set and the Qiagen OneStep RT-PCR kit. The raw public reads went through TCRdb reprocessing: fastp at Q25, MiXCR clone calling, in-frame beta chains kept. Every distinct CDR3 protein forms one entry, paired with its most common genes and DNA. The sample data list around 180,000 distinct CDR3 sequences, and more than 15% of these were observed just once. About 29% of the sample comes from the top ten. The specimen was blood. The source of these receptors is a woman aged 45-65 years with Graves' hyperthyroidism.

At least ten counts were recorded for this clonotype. The CDR3 DNA follows: TGTGCCAGCAGTTTAGAAGGCAGGGTAGGCAATCAGCCCCAGCATTTT. This translates into CASSLEGRVGNQPQHF. The chain couples TRBV27 to TRBJ1-5, with a tentative D call TRBD1 (5 bases). The germline V and J ends were trimmed by 2 bases and 2 bases, with 13 bases remaining between them. The CDR3 has 16 residues. Per germline, CDR1 MNHEY and CDR2 SMNVEV (reference sequence).

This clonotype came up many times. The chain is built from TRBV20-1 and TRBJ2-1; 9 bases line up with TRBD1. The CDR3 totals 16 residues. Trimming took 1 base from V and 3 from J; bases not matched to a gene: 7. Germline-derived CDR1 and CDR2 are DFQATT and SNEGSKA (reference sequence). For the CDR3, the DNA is TGCAGTGCTAGAGCCAGCCGGGACAGGGACTACAATGAGCAGTTCTTC. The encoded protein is CSARASRDRDYNEQFF.

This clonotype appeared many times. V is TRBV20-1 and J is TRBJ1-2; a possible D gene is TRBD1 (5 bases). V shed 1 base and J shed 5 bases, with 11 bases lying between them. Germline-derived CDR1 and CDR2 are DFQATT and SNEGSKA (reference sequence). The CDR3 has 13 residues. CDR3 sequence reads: CSARALGPYGYTF. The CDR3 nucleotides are TGCAGTGCTAGAGCCTTGGGACCGTATGGCTACACCTTC.

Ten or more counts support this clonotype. CDR3 sequence: CASSYSWAGPGTQYF. In nucleotides, the CDR3 is TGTGCCAGCAGTTACTCTTGGGCCGGGCCTGGGACCCAGTACTTC. The V call is TRBV6-6, the J call TRBJ2-5; no clear D gene. The CDR3 has 15 amino acids. V lost 0 bases to trimming and J lost 7 bases, with 15 bases between them. From germline, CDR1 is MNHNY and CDR2 SVGAGI (reference sequence).

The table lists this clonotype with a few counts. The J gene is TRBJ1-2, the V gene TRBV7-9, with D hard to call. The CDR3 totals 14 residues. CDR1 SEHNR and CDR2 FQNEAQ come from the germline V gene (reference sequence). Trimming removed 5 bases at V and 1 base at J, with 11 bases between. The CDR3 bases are TGTGCCAGCAGCCCTCCTGTGGATAACTATGGCTACACCTTC. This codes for CASSPPVDNYGYTF.

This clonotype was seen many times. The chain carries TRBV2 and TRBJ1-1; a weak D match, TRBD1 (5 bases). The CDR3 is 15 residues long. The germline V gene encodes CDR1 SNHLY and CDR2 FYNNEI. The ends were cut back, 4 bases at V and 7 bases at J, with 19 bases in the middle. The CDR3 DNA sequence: TGTGCCAGCAGTGGAATGTCTGACAGTGGTGGTGAAGCTTTCTTT. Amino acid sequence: CASSGMSDSGGEAFF.

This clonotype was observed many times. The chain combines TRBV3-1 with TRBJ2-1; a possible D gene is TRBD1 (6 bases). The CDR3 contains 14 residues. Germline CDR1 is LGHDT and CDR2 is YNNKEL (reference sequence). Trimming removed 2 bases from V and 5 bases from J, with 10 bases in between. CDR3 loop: CASSQLQGNNEQFF. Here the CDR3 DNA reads TGTGCCAGCAGCCAACTACAGGGTAACAATGAGCAGTTCTTC.

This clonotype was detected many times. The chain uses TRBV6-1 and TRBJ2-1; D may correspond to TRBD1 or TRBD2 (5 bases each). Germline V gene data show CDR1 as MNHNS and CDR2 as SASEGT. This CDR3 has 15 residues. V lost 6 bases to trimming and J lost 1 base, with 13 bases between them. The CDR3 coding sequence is TGTGCCAGCAGCCCTGACTGGGGGTCCTACAATGAGCAGTTCTTC. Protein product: CASSPDWGSYNEQFF.

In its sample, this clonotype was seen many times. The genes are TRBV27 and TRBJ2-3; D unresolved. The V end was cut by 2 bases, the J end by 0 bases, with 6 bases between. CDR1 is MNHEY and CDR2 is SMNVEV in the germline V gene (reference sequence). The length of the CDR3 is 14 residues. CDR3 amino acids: CASSLRRSTDTQYF. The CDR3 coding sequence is TGTGCCAGCAGTTTAAGGCGTAGCACAGATACGCAGTATTTT.

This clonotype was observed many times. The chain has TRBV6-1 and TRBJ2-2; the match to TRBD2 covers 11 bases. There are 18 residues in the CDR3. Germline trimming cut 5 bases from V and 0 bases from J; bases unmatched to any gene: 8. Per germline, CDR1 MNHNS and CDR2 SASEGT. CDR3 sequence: CASSPGLAARSNTGELFF. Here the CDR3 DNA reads TGTGCCAGCAGTCCGGGACTAGCGGCCAGATCGAACACCGGGGAGCTGTTTTTT.

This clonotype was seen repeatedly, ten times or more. The DNA of the CDR3 is TGTGCCACCAGCAGAGATCGAGGGGCAGATACGCAGTATTTT. This codes for CATSRDRGADTQYF. The genes are TRBV15 and TRBJ2-3, with D tentatively TRBD1 or TRBD2 (5 bases each). Trimming cost V 0 bases and J 4 bases, with 8 bases left between them. This CDR3 has 14 amino acids. Germline V gene sequence: CDR1 LNHNV, CDR2 YYDKDF (reference sequence).

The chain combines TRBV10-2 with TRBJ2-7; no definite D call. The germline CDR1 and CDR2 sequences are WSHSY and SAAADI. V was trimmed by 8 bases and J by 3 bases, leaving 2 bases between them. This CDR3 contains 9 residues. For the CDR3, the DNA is TGCGCCAGCGGCTACGAGCAGTACTTC. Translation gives CASGYEQYF.

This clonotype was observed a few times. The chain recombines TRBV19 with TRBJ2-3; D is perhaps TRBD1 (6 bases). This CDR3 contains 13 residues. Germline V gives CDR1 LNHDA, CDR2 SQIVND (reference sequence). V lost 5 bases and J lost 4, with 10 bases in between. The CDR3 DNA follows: TGTGCCAGTAGTGCTACAGGGTCAGATACGCAGTATTTT. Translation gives CASSATGSDTQYF.

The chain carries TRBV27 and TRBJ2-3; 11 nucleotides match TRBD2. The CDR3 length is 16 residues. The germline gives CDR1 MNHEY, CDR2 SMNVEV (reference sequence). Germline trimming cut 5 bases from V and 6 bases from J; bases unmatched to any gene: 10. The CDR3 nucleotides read TGTGCCAGCAGTCCGACGATACTAGCGGGAGCCGATACGCAGTATTTT. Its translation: CASSPTILAGADTQYF.

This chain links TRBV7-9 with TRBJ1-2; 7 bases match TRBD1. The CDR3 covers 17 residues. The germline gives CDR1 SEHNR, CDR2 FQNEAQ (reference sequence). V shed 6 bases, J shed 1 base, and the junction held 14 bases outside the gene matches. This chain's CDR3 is CASRPGQDAPFNYGYTF. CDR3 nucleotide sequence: TGTGCCAGCAGACCTGGACAGGACGCTCCCTTTAACTATGGCTACACCTTC.

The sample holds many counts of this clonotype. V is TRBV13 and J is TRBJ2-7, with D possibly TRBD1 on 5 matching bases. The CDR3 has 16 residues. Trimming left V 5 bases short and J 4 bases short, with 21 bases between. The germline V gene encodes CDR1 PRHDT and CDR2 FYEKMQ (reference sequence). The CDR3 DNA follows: TGTGCCAGCAGCCCCCGCGGATCCAAGGGGTTTTACGAGCAGTACTTC. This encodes CASSPRGSKGFYEQYF.

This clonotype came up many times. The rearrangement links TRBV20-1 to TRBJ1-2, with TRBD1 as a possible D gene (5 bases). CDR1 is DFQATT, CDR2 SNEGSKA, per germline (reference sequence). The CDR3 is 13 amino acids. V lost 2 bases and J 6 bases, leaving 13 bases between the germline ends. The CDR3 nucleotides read TGCAGTGCTAGACACAAGGGGCGCAATGGCTACACCTTC. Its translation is CSARHKGRNGYTF.

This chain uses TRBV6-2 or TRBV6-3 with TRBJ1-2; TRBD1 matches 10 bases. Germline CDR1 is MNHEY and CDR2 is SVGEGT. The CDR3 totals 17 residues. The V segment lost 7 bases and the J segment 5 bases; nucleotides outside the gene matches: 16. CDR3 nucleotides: TGTGCCAGCATCTCAGGGGGTCCCTGGACAGGGGGATATGGCTACACCTTC. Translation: CASISGGPWTGGYGYTF.

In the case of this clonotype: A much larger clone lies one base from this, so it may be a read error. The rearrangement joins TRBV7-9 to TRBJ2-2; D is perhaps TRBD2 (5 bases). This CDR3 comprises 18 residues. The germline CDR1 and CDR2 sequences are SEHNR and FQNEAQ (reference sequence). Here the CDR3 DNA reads TGTGCCAGCAGCTTAAAACCCTTTTCCAGCGGCTACACCGGGGAGCCGTTTTTT. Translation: CASSLKPFSSGYTGEPFF.

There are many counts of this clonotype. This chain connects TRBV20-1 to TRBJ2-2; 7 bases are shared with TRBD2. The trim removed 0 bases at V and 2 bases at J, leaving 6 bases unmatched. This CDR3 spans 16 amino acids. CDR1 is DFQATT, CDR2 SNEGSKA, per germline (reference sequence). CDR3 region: CSARDTASGNTGELFF. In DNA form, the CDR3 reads TGCAGTGCTAGAGATACGGCTAGCGGAAACACCGGGGAGCTGTTTTTT.

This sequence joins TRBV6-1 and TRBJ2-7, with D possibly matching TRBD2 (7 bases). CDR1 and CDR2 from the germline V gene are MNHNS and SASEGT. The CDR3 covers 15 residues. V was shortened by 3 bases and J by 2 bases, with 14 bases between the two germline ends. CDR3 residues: CASSEWEGVPYEQYF. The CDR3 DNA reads TGTGCCAGCAGTGAGTGGGAGGGGGTTCCCTACGAGCAGTACTTC.

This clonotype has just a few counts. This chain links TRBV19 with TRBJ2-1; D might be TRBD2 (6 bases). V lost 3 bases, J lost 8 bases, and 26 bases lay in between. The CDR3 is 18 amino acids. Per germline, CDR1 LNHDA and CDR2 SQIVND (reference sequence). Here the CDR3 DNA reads TGTGCCAGTAGTATGAAGGGCTCCGGAGGGGTCCGTTACGATGAGCAGTTCTTC. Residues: CASSMKGSGGVRYDEQFF.

CDR3 region: CASGPHSSPSYNEQFF. The CDR3 DNA reads TGTGCCAGCGGCCCCCACAGCTCCCCCTCCTACAATGAGCAGTTCTTC. This chain connects TRBV5-4 to TRBJ2-1; D unclear. Trimming stripped 7 bases from V and 0 bases from J, with 17 bases between. CDR1 is SGHNT and CDR2 is YYREEE in the germline V gene (reference sequence). CDR3 length equals 16 residues.

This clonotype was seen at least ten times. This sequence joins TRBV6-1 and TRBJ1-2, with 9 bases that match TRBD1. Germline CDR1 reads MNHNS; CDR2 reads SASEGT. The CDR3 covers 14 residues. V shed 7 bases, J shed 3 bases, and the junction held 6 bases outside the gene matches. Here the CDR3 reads CASKQDRGDYGYTF. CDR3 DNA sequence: TGTGCCAGCAAGCAGGACAGGGGAGACTATGGCTACACCTTC.

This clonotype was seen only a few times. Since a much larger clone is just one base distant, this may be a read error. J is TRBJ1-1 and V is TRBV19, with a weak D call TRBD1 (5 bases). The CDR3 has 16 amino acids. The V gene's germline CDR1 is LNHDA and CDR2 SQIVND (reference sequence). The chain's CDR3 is CASSIFYPGPETEACF. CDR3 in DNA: TGTGCCAGTAGTATATTCTATCCGGGGCCCGAGACTGAAGCTTGCTTT.

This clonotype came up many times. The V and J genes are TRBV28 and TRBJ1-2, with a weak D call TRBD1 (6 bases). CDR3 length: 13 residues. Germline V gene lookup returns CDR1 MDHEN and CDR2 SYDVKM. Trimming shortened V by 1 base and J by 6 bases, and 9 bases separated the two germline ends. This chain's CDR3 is CASSLYREDGYTF. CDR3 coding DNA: TGTGCCAGCAGTTTATACAGGGAAGATGGCTACACCTTC.

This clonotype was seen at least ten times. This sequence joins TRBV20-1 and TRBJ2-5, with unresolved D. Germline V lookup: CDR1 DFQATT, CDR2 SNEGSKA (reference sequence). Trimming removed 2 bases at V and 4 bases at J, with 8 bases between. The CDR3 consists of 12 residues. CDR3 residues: CSARKGVETQYF. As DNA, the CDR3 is TGCAGTGCTAGAAAAGGAGTAGAGACCCAGTACTTC.

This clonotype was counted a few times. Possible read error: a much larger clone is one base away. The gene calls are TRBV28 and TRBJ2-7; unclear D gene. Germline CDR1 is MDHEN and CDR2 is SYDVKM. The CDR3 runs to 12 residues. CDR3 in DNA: TGTGCCAGCAGTTTATTAACAGCCGAGCAGTGCTTC. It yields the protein CASSLLTAEQCF.

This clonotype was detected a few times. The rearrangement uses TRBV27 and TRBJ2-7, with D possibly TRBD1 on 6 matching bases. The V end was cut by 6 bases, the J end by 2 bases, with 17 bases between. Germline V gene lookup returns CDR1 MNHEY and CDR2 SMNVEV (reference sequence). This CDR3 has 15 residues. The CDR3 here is CASSPEGQSPYEQYF. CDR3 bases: TGTGCCAGCAGCCCTGAGGGACAAAGCCCCTACGAGCAGTACTTC.

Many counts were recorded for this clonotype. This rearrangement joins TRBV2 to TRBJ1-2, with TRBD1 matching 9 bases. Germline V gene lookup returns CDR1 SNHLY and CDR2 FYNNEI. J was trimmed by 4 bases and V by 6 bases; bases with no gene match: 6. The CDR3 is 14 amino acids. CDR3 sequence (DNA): TGTGCCAGCAGCGGGACAGGGTTTGGCTATGGCTACACCTTC. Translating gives CASSGTGFGYGYTF.

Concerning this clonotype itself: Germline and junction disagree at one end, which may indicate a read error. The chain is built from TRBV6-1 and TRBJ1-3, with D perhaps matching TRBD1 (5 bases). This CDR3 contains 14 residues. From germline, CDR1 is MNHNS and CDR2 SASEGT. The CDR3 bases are TGTGCCAGCAGCCACTGGGGCTCTGGAAGCACCATATATTTT. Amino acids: CASSHWGSGSTIYF.